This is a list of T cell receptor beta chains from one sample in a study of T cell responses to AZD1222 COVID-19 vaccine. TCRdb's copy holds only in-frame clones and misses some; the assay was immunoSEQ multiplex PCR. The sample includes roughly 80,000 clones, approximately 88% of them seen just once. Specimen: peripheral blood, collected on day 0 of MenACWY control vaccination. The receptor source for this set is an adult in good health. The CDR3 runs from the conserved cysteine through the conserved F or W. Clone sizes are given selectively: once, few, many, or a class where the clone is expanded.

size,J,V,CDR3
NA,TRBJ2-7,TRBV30,CGQGPLSEQYF
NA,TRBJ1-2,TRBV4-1,CASSQDRGVGYTF
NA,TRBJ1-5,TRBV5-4,CASSLGGVGQPQHF
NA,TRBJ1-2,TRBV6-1,CASSDQGVSNYGYTF
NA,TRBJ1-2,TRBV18,CASSANRDGYTF
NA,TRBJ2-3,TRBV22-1,CPGANDAPHSTDTQYF
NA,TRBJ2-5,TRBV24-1,CATGQGETQYF
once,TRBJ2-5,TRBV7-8,CASSLVPSYLAGQETQYF
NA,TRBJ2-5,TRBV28,CASSRRGGRGTQYF
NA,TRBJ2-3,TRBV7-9,CASSLDLPDTQYF
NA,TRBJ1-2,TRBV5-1,CASSLAPGQYYGYTF
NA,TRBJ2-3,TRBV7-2,CASSLDRGTDTQYF
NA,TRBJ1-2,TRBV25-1,CASSAPIGQGRDYGYTF
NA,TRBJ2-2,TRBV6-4,CASSDRAGTGELFF
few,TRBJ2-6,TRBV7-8,CASSTSGANVLTF
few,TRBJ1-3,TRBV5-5,CASSLAEGAASGNTIYF
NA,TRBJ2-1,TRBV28,CASSIWRGGVNEQFF
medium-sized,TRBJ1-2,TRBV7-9,CASSSSGQGDYNYGYTF
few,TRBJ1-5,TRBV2,CASSENAGGSNQPQHF
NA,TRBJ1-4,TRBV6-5,CASNWDRGEKLFF
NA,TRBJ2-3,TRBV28,CASKSRGKLTQYF
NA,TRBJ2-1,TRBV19,CASSMTGNEQFF
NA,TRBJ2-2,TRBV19,CASTPGGSTGELFF
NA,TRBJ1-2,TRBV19,CASSQPQGAYGYTF
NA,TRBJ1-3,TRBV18,CASSPPGFSGNTIYF
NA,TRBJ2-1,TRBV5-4,CASSLGSWDYSEQFF
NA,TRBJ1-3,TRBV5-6,CASSFGRQGGNTIYF
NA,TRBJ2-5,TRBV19,CASSAGAGETQYF
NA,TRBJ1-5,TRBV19,CASDGAIGGQGNQPQHF
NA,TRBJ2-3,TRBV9,CASSRTSGVADTQYF
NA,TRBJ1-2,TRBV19,CASSLGQGANYGYTF
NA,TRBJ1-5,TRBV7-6,CASSLVAGGTNQPQHF
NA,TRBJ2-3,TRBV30,CAWTIGTTGDTQYF